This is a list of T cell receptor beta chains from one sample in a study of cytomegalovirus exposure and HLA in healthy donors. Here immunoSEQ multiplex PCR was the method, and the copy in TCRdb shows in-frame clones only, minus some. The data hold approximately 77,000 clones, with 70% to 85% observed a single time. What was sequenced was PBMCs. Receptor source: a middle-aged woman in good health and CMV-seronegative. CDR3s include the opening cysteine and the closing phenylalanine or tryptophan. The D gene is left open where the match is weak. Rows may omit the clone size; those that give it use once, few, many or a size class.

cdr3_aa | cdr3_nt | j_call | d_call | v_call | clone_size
CASSSDSLNTEAFF | TGTGCCAGCAGCTCGGACAGTCTGAACACTGAAGCTTTCTTT | TRBJ1-1 | . | TRBV5-4 | once
CASSPGGTGMYNEQFF | TGTGCCAGCAGCCCGGGGGGGACAGGGATGTACAATGAGCAGTTCTTC | TRBJ2-1 | . | TRBV5-4 | once
CASCRGGFSTDTQYF | TGTGCCAGCTGCCGTGGGGGGTTTAGCACAGATACGCAGTATTTT | TRBJ2-3 | . | TRBV27 | .
CASSSGTGTGELFF | TGTGCCAGCAGCTCCGGGACAGGGACTGGGGAGCTGTTTTTT | TRBJ2-2 | TRBD1 | TRBV7-9 | .
CASSLLQGAGETQYF | TGTGCCAGCAGCTTACTACAGGGGGCTGGGGAGACCCAGTACTTC | TRBJ2-5 | TRBD1 | TRBV7-2 | .
CASLRVAGEREQYF | TGTGCCAGTCTCAGGGTAGCGGGAGAGCGCGAGCAGTACTTC | TRBJ2-7 | TRBD2 | TRBV2 | .
CATQPQGAIGQPQHF | TGTGCCACCCAACCCCAGGGGGCTATCGGTCAGCCCCAGCATTTT | TRBJ1-5 | TRBD1 | TRBV27 | .
CASSAQGSYGYTF | TGTGCCAGCAGCGCACAGGGGAGCTATGGCTACACCTTC | TRBJ1-2 | TRBD1 | TRBV9 | few
CASSIEETQYF | TGTGCCAGTAGTATCGAAGAGACCCAGTACTTC | TRBJ2-5 | . | TRBV19 | .
CASSMDRGPQPQHF | TGTGCCAGCAGCATGGACAGGGGGCCTCAGCCCCAGCATTTT | TRBJ1-5 | TRBD1 | TRBV7-9 | .
CASSLETGAGEQYF | TGCGCCAGCAGCTTGGAGACAGGGGCTGGTGAGCAGTACTTC | TRBJ2-7 | TRBD1 | TRBV5-1 | once
CASSVSEQYF | TGTGCCAGCAGTGTTAGCGAGCAGTACTTC | TRBJ2-7 | . | TRBV6-1 | .
CASSPHQGYGELFF | TGTGCCAGCAGCCCTCACCAGGGGTACGGGGAGCTGTTTTTT | TRBJ2-2 | . | TRBV7-9 | .
CASSPGRGIGYEQYF | TGTGCCAGCAGCCCGGGGCGGGGAATAGGCTACGAGCAGTACTTC | TRBJ2-7 | . | TRBV7-6 | .
CASTYGDGVQETQYF | TGCGCCAGCACCTACGGAGACGGTGTCCAAGAGACCCAGTACTTC | TRBJ2-5 | . | TRBV5-1 | .
CASSASHYNSPLHF | TGTGCCAGCAGTGCGAGTCACTATAATTCACCCCTCCACTTT | TRBJ1-6 | . | TRBV25-1 | .
CASSSRDKETQYF | TGCGCCAGCAGCTCCCGGGACAAAGAGACCCAGTACTTC | TRBJ2-5 | . | TRBV5-1 | .
CAWRGLNTGELFF | TGTGCCTGGAGGGGGCTGAACACCGGGGAGCTGTTTTTT | TRBJ2-2 | . | TRBV30 | .
CASSLVSGSDTQYF | TGTGCCAGCAGCTTGGTGTCAGGGTCAGATACGCAGTATTTT | TRBJ2-3 | . | TRBV5-6 | .
CASSPQGGWYTEAFF | TGCGCCAGCAGCCCTCAGGGGGGCTGGTACACTGAAGCTTTCTTT | TRBJ1-1 | TRBD1 | TRBV4-3 | .
CASSEGQVVYEQYF | TGTGCCAGCAGTGAGGGACAGGTAGTCTACGAGCAGTACTTC | TRBJ2-7 | TRBD1 | TRBV6-1 | .
CASSSRTSVYNEQFF | TGTGCCAGCAGCTCCCGGACTAGCGTCTACAATGAGCAGTTCTTC | TRBJ2-1 | TRBD2 | TRBV9 | few
CASSPTSHPYNEQFF | TGCGCCAGCAGCCCGACTAGCCACCCCTACAATGAGCAGTTCTTC | TRBJ2-1 | TRBD2 | TRBV4-3 | .
CARSATSGRTYEQFF | TGTGCCAGAAGCGCCACTAGCGGGAGAACCTATGAGCAGTTCTTC | TRBJ2-1 | TRBD2 | TRBV5-3 | .
CAWMRQASNQPQHF | TGTGCCTGGATGCGACAGGCTAGCAATCAGCCCCAGCATTTT | TRBJ1-5 | . | TRBV30 | .
CASSPQGTYYEQYF | TGTGCCAGCTCACCTCAGGGGACATACTACGAGCAGTACTTC | TRBJ2-7 | . | TRBV18 | .
CAIGFAGPHSGANVLTF | TGTGCCATCGGGTTTGCAGGGCCCCACTCTGGGGCCAACGTCCTGACTTTC | TRBJ2-6 | . | TRBV10-3 | .
CASSLAWPTNYGYTF | TGTGCCAGCAGCTTAGCGTGGCCGACTAACTATGGCTACACCTTC | TRBJ1-2 | . | TRBV7-2 | .
CASSLSDYSYEQYF | TGTGCCAGTAGCCTCTCTGACTACTCCTACGAGCAGTACTTC | TRBJ2-7 | . | TRBV19 | few
CAMPLAGDYNEQFF | TGCGCCATGCCACTAGCGGGAGACTACAATGAGCAGTTCTTC | TRBJ2-1 | TRBD2 | TRBV10-1 | .
CASNAWDRETGELFF | TGTGCCAGCAACGCCTGGGACAGGGAGACCGGGGAGCTGTTTTTT | TRBJ2-2 | TRBD1 | TRBV6-1 | .
CASSATSGGAIQETQYF | TGCGCCAGCAGCGCGACTAGCGGGGGAGCTATACAAGAGACCCAGTACTTC | TRBJ2-5 | TRBD2 | TRBV4-1 | .
CASTRSRGQGNEKLFF | TGTGCCAGCACCCGAAGTCGGGGACAGGGCAATGAAAAACTGTTTTTT | TRBJ1-4 | TRBD1 | TRBV5-4 | .
CASSLGQGGRRAFF | TGTGCCAGCAGCTTGGGACAGGGGGGGAGGAGAGCTTTCTTT | TRBJ1-1 | TRBD1 | TRBV5-6 | .
CASSKLAGHEQFF | TGTGCCAGTAGCAAACTAGCGGGTCATGAGCAGTTCTTC | TRBJ2-1 | TRBD2 | TRBV19 | few
CASSIDTSSYNEQFF | TGTGCCAGCAGTATTGACACGAGCTCCTACAATGAGCAGTTCTTC | TRBJ2-1 | . | TRBV27 | .
CASSPTVSSYNEQFF | TGTGCCAGCAGCCCCACGGTAAGCTCCTACAATGAGCAGTTCTTC | TRBJ2-1 | . | TRBV14 | .
CASSFGLAGGYEQYF | TGTGCCAGCAGTTTCGGACTAGCAGGGGGTTACGAGCAGTACTTC | TRBJ2-7 | . | TRBV28 | .
CASSSGTSGRGGYEQYF | TGTGCCAGCAGTTCCGGGACTAGCGGGAGAGGGGGCTACGAGCAGTACTTC | TRBJ2-7 | TRBD2 | TRBV28 | few
CASSLVAGPEQFF | TGCGCCAGCAGCTTGGTCGCTGGCCCTGAGCAGTTCTTC | TRBJ2-1 | . | TRBV5-1 | .
CASSVSGGDYNEQFF | TGTGCCAGCAGTGTCAGCGGGGGAGATTACAATGAGCAGTTCTTC | TRBJ2-1 | TRBD2 | TRBV6-4 | .
CAWSADGRTDTQYF | TGTGCCTGGAGTGCAGACGGGAGGACAGATACGCAGTATTTT | TRBJ2-3 | TRBD2 | TRBV30 | .
CASSSRPQRTEAFF | TGTGCCAGCAGCTCTCGACCCCAGCGCACTGAAGCTTTCTTT | TRBJ1-1 | . | TRBV7-9 | .
CASSLPAGGRYEQYF | TGTGCCAGCAGCTTGCCAGCGGGGGGGCGGTACGAGCAGTACTTC | TRBJ2-7 | TRBD2 | TRBV5-4 | .
CAISESTGKNEQYF | TGTGCCATCAGTGAGTCGACAGGAAAAAACGAGCAGTACTTC | TRBJ2-7 | . | TRBV10-3 | .
CASRQGTANHGYTF | TGTGCCAGCAGACAAGGGACAGCTAACCATGGCTACACCTTC | TRBJ1-2 | TRBD1 | TRBV27 | few
CASGQFSSYNEQFF | TGTGCCAGTGGACAGTTCAGCTCCTACAATGAGCAGTTCTTC | TRBJ2-1 | . | TRBV19 | .
CASLGLAGGWGTDTQYF | TGTGCCAGCCTGGGACTAGCGGGAGGGTGGGGCACAGATACGCAGTATTTT | TRBJ2-3 | TRBD2 | TRBV7-8 | .
CAISESRLAGGPRKQYF | TGTGCCATCAGTGAGTCCCGACTAGCGGGGGGTCCACGAAAGCAGTACTTC | TRBJ2-7 | TRBD2 | TRBV10-3 | .
CSVDSGGLEAFF | TGCAGCGTTGATTCAGGGGGCCTTGAAGCTTTCTTT | TRBJ1-1 | TRBD1 | TRBV29-1 | few
CASSNQGYEQYF | TGTGCCAGCAGCAACCAGGGATACGAGCAGTACTTC | TRBJ2-7 | . | TRBV7-9 | .
CASSYQMGGLTDTQYF | TGTGCCAGCAGCTACCAGATGGGGGGTCTCACAGATACGCAGTATTTT | TRBJ2-3 | . | TRBV7-9 | .
CASSSPSGSYNEQFF | TGTGCCAGCAGCAGCCCTAGCGGGAGCTACAATGAGCAGTTCTTC | TRBJ2-1 | TRBD2 | TRBV11-2 | once
CASSKRLAGAQETQYF | TGCGCCAGCAGCAAGCGACTAGCGGGCGCACAAGAGACCCAGTACTTC | TRBJ2-5 | TRBD2 | TRBV5-1 | once
CAGPVSGGCEQYF | TGTGCCGGACCCGTATCGGGAGGATGTGAGCAGTACTTC | TRBJ2-7 | TRBD2 | TRBV6-8 | .